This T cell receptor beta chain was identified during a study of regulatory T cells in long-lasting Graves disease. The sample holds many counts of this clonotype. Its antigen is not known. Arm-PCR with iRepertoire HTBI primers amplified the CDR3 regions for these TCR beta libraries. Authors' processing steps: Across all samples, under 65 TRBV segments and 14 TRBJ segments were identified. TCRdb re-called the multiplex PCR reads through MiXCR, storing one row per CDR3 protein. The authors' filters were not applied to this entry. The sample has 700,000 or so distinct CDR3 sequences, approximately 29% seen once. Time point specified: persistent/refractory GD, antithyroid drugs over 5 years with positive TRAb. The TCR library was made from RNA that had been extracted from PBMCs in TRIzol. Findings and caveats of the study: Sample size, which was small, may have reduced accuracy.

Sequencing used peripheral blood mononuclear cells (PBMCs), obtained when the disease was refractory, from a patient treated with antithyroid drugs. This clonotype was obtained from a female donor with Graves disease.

Here the CDR3 reads CASRGGQGYSNQPQHF. The CDR3 bases are TGTGCCAGCAGGGGAGGACAGGGGTATAGCAATCAGCCCCAGCATTTT. This sequence joins TRBV28 and TRBJ1-5; 9 bases line up with TRBD1. V lost 6 bases to trimming and J lost 0 bases; unmatched junction nucleotides: 6. The CDR3 loop spans 16 amino acids. Germline CDR1 MDHEN, CDR2 SYDVKM.